This entry lists 8 T cell receptor beta chains sequenced from one sample in a study of blood T cells in healthy people across ages. Alongside a J-beta primer mix, a sample-barcoded 5' primer served in a second PCR lasting roughly 7 to 11 cycles. In TCRdb, the 5' RACE reads were re-called with MiXCR into one record per CDR3 protein. The sample shows about 800,000 distinct CDR3 sequences, 20% to 25% of them seen only once. The data also belong to a second study, concerning T cells of mothers and their children.

Specimen: blood. The receptors shown here come from a boy aged 10-17 years in good health.

This clonotype came up a few times. This chain connects TRBV5-1 to TRBJ2-3; a weak D match, TRBD2 (6 bases). Germline V gene lookup returns CDR1 SGHRS and CDR2 YFSETQ. CDR3 length equals 14 residues. Trimming took off 4 bases at V and 0 bases at J, with 9 bases between the two ends. CDR3 region: CASSRRGSTDTQYF. The CDR3 region has the DNA TGCGCCAGCAGCCGCCGGGGGAGCACAGATACGCAGTATTTT.

CDR3 residues: CASRGTDFYEQYF. The CDR3 nucleotides read TGTGCCAGCAGGGGGACAGATTTTTACGAGCAGTACTTC. The chain is built from TRBV27 and TRBJ2-7; 7 nucleotides line up with TRBD1. The CDR3 totals 13 residues. Germline V gene lookup returns CDR1 MNHEY and CDR2 SMNVEV (reference sequence). J was trimmed by 4 bases and V by 6 bases; bases with no gene match: 6.

The rearrangement links TRBV5-1 to TRBJ1-4; 7 bases agree with TRBD1. The CDR3 extends over 14 amino acids. With V trimmed by 5 bases and J by 9 bases, 10 bases remained unmatched. CDR1 is SGHRS and CDR2 is YFSETQ in the germline V gene. The chain's CDR3 is CASSFDRVGKKLFF. The CDR3 DNA is TGCGCCAGCAGTTTCGACAGGGTGGGCAAAAAACTGTTTTTT.

Only a few counts were recorded for this clonotype. The chain links TRBV7-9 to TRBJ2-2; TRBD1 matches at 9 bases. V gave up 5 bases and J gave up 2 bases; unmatched junction bases: 9. CDR1 SEHNR and CDR2 FQNEAQ come from the germline V gene (reference sequence). The CDR3 extends over 17 amino acids. CDR3 protein: CASSPDPGQGNTGELFF. The CDR3 bases are TGTGCCAGCAGCCCGGACCCGGGACAGGGAAACACCGGGGAGCTGTTTTTT. The entire variable domain, with the rest obtained from reference TRBV7-9 and TRBJ2-2, is as follows: DTGVSQNPRHKITKRGQNVTFRCDPISEHNRLYWYRQTLGQGPEFLTYFQNEAQLEKSRLLSDRFSAERPKGSFSTLEIQRTEQGDSAMYLCASSPDPGQGNTGELFFGEGSRLTVL.

The V gene is TRBV6-2 or TRBV6-3, the J gene TRBJ2-7; a possible D gene is TRBD1 (5 bases). The germline V and J ends were trimmed by 5 bases and 2 bases, with 19 bases remaining between them. Per germline, CDR1 MNHEY and CDR2 SVGEGT. The CDR3 has 16 amino acids. The CDR3 region has the DNA TGTGCCAGCAGTCTCTTGAAGGGGCCTATCACCTACGAGCAGTACTTC. Its protein product is CASSLLKGPITYEQYF.

The table lists this clonotype with a few counts. V is TRBV5-4 and J is TRBJ2-5, with D maybe TRBD1 (6 bases). The V gene lost 6 bases and the J gene lost 5 bases, with 11 bases spanning the gap. Germline V lookup: CDR1 SGHNT, CDR2 YYREEE (reference sequence). The CDR3 has 12 amino acids. CDR3 in amino acids: CASTQGSETQYF. The CDR3 DNA follows: TGTGCCAGCACCCAGGGGTCGGAGACCCAGTACTTC.

This clonotype appeared a few times. The J gene is TRBJ1-2, the V gene TRBV7-9, with a possible D match to TRBD1 (6 bases). With 5 bases removed from V and 7 bases from J, the gap between germline ends came to 14 bases. Germline V gene lookup returns CDR1 SEHNR and CDR2 FQNEAQ (reference sequence). The CDR3 is 13 residues long. CDR3 in amino acids: CASSSTGSRGYTF. The DNA for the CDR3 is TGTGCCAGCAGCAGTACAGGGTCCCGTGGCTACACCTTC. Full variable domain (missing parts from reference TRBV7-9 and TRBJ1-2): DTGVSQNPRHKITKRGQNVTFRCDPISEHNRLYWYRQTLGQGPEFLTYFQNEAQLEKSRLLSDRFSAERPKGSFSTLEIQRTEQGDSAMYLCASSSTGSRGYTFGSGTRLTVV.

This rearrangement joins TRBV30 to TRBJ1-2; TRBD1 matches 9 bases. V shed 3 bases, J shed 3 bases, and the junction held 11 bases outside the gene matches. The CDR3 extends over 16 amino acids. Per the germline V gene, CDR1 is GTSNPN and CDR2 is SVGIG (reference sequence). The CDR3 DNA sequence: TGTGCCTGGAGAGATTACAGGGGGCGCGGGGACTATGGCTACACCTTC. Translating it yields CAWRDYRGRGDYGYTF.